The 5 T cell receptor beta chains presented below share a single source sample, sequenced in a study of blood T cell repertoires in COVID-19. The protocol was immunoSEQ multiplex PCR, while the TCRdb copy is restricted to in-frame clones and leaves out a portion. The sample lists 270,000 or so clones, roughly nine tenths seen once, with roughly 0.96% in the top ten. The sequenced material came from peripheral blood. The receptor set was obtained from a woman aged 40 to 55 who had recovered from COVID-19.

The chain has TRBV27 and TRBJ1-2, with TRBD1 matching 9 bases. Germline V gene sequence: CDR1 MNHEY, CDR2 SMNVEV (reference sequence). This CDR3 has 17 amino acids. Losses at the gene ends were 3 bases for V and 0 bases for J; bases not matched to a gene: 8. The CDR3, as DNA: TGTGCCAGCAGTTTGCGGGGACAGGGCGTAGCTAACTATGGCTACACCTTC. This gives the protein CASSLRGQGVANYGYTF.

In this sample, this clone turned up once. The chain links TRBV6-1 to TRBJ1-1, with a possible D match to TRBD1 (6 bases). The V gene's germline CDR1 is MNHNS and CDR2 SASEGT. Between the trimmed V and J ends, which lost 0 bases and 6 bases, there was a span of 17 bases. This CDR3 has 16 amino acids. CDR3: CASSEARWQGIAEAFF. CDR3 in DNA: TGTGCCAGCAGTGAAGCACGTTGGCAGGGGATCGCTGAAGCTTTCTTT.

The chain links TRBV30 to TRBJ2-1; 9 bases line up with TRBD2. The CDR3 loop spans 15 amino acids. V lost 4 bases and J lost 0; bases outside the gene matches: 4. The V gene's germline CDR1 is GTSNPN and CDR2 SVGIG (reference sequence). The CDR3 reads CAWNLAGVSYNEQFF. The CDR3 bases are TGTGCCTGGAATTTAGCGGGAGTCTCCTACAATGAGCAGTTCTTC.

The V gene is TRBV5-4, the J gene TRBJ1-2; 8 nucleotides agree with TRBD1. In germline, CDR1 is SGHNT, CDR2 YYREEE (reference sequence). This CDR3 has 16 residues. Trimming at V came to 0 bases and at J to 1 base, leaving 5 bases not matched to a gene. The CDR3 bases are TGTGCCAGCAGCTTGGCTCAGGGGGCGAGTAACTATGGCTACACCTTC. Protein: CASSLAQGASNYGYTF.

This clone was seen only once. The rearrangement links TRBV19 to TRBJ1-5; 10 bases are shared with TRBD1. The CDR3 consists of 17 residues. From germline, CDR1 is LNHDA and CDR2 SQIVND (reference sequence). The trim removed 4 bases at V and 5 bases at J, leaving 11 bases unmatched. CDR3 bases: TGTGCCAGTAGTACCTTGCGGGGACAGGGGTTTGATCAGCCCCAGCATTTT. It is translated as CASSTLRGQGFDQPQHF.